This is a list of T cell receptor beta chains from one sample in a study of T cells expressing NK-cell markers. TCRdb reprocessed the 5' RACE reads and reports one entry per CDR3 protein, with no DNA. This table holds 400,000 or so distinct CDR3 sequences. Material: blood T cells: a sorted CD56 or NKG2C T cell subset, CD4+ or CD8+ T cells, or bulk PBMC T cells (not recorded which). These receptors were obtained from a woman between 50 and 59 years old in good health. CDR3s include the opening cysteine and the closing phenylalanine or tryptophan.

>13|TRBJ2-5|TRBV28
CASSFPGEETQYF
>18|TRBJ2-1|TRBV20-1
CSASPLGAGGLRYNEQFF
>14|TRBJ2-2|TRBV10-3
CAISETSVTGELFF
>15|TRBJ1-1|TRBV6-6
CASSYLGTVNTEAFF
>14|TRBJ2-2|TRBV15
CATTRRTNTGELFF
>15|TRBJ2-7|TRBV5-1
CASSLGPSGSYEQYF
>16|TRBJ2-1|TRBV7-9
CASSLVGAETYNEQFF
>14|TRBJ1-5|TRBV27
CASRRTVGSQPQHF
>16|TRBJ2-3|TRBV4-1
CASSQDPPRRTDTQYF
>15|TRBJ2-4|TRBV4-1
CASSLLGGAKNIQYF
>12|TRBJ2-1|TRBV7-8
CAIRAISNEQFF
>14|TRBJ1-6|TRBV10-3
CAISDMVVNSPLHF
>16|TRBJ2-2|TRBV24-1
CATSDDGQGGTGELFF
>14|TRBJ2-5|TRBV6-1
CASSRDFLQETQYF
>17|TRBJ1-1|TRBV5-6
CASSLWGSTTKNTEAFF
>17|TRBJ2-2|TRBV7-3
CASSLSWGRGRDGELFF
>11|TRBJ2-4|TRBV11-2
CASRDEGIQYF
>14|TRBJ2-2|TRBV7-2
CASTGGGWTGELFF
>13|TRBJ1-5|TRBV21-1
CASSNPSRQPQHF
>15|TRBJ1-5|TRBV28
CASSTLETGLQPQHF
>13|TRBJ2-5|TRBV14
CASSQRLGETQYF
>16|TRBJ2-2|TRBV3-1
CASSQIGLAVAGELFF
>13|TRBJ1-5|TRBV6-1
CASSGPVSQPQHF
>16|TRBJ2-4|TRBV12-3/TRBV12-4
CASSLAGRADKNIQYF
>17|TRBJ2-5|TRBV20-1
CSCPRTSGREYQETQYF
>13|TRBJ2-3|TRBV27
CASSLIQGGTQYF
>19|TRBJ2-1|TRBV7-9
CASSFGYSGTSGWDNEQFF
>12|TRBJ2-2|TRBV12-3/TRBV12-4
CASRPSAGELFF
>19|TRBJ2-1|TRBV11-3
CASSLGWFLETHGGNEQFF
>16|TRBJ2-3|TRBV7-9
CASSLALSGDTDTQYF
>15|TRBJ2-3|TRBV7-9
CASSSGLAFTDTQYF
>18|TRBJ2-1|TRBV5-1
CASSFSDKPGVGSNEQFF
>21|TRBJ2-1|TRBV25-1
CASSPGGGTSGRPGPYNEQFF
>15|TRBJ2-1|TRBV18
CASSPLGGSYNEQFF
>15|TRBJ2-1|TRBV24-1
CATSDFSGRPDEQFF
>15|TRBJ2-1|TRBV12-3/TRBV12-4
CASSSPGLAGNEQFF
>16|TRBJ2-7|TRBV15
CATSREATAYSYEQYF
>18|TRBJ2-3|TRBV12-3/TRBV12-4
CASSSGQGLRGPTDTQYF
>15|TRBJ1-1|TRBV5-1
CASSSRGGLNTEAFF
>14|TRBJ2-5|TRBV19
CASSMGLTPGTQYF
>14|TRBJ2-2|TRBV19
CASSRAGSTGELFF
>15|TRBJ2-1|TRBV20-1
CSAGHPGPTRNEQFF
>14|TRBJ1-1|TRBV6-5
CASRDGTEVWRAFF
>16|TRBJ2-3|TRBV6-5
CASSYSASGGTDTQYF
>18|TRBJ2-3|TRBV20-1
CSARDPGGRAGGIDTQYF
>12|TRBJ1-5|TRBV30
CAWSVPGGPQHF
>15|TRBJ2-7|TRBV5-1
CASSLMEAGPYEQYF
>18|TRBJ1-3|TRBV4-1
CASSQEMAGADSGNTIYF
>16|TRBJ1-2|TRBV29-1
CSVEDPKAGSLYGYTF
>17|TRBJ2-3|TRBV5-1
CASSLGASGRATDTQYF
>13|TRBJ1-1|TRBV7-8
CATSGRGNTEAFF
>13|TRBJ1-5|TRBV5-1
CASSLDGYQPQHF
>15|TRBJ1-5|TRBV5-1
CASSLDQGVDQPQHF